This T cell receptor (beta chain) emerged from a study of control samples from healthy donors and cancer patients. This clone has a single count. Sequencing used immunoSEQ multiplex PCR; TCRdb keeps in-frame clones, though not all of them. The sample consists of approximately 150,000 clones, over 85% of them appearing once. This CDR3 comprises 16 residues. Germline V gene sequence: CDR1 MGHDK, CDR2 SYGVNS. V was clipped by 3 bases and J by 9 bases, with 18 bases between them. This clonotype was sampled from a man aged 18 to 29 in good health. What was sequenced was blood. The chain carries TRBV25-1 and TRBJ1-6, with D uncertain. The CDR3: CASSDLVQSGRSPLHF. The CDR3 DNA reads TGTGCCAGCAGTGACCTGGTGCAGTCAGGTCGTTCACCCCTCCACTTT.